This paragraph reports one T cell receptor (beta chain). The sample comes from a study of a mutant IDH1 vaccine in newly diagnosed glioma. The method was immunoSEQ multiplex PCR; TCRdb's version includes in-frame clones alone and lacks a portion of them. The table shows around 50,000 clones, with 86% occurring only once. The time point was: baseline, week 1 (first vaccination visit). Treatment indicated: pre-vaccination baseline after standard-of-care therapy. CDR3 length: 14 amino acids. Trimming cost V 3 bases and J 4 bases; bases outside gene matches: 1. Germline lookup yields CDR1 KGHSH and CDR2 LQKENI.

The source of this sequence is a man aged 40-49 years with glioma. The source was PBMCs, collected from a glioma patient treated with radiotherapy, temozolomide or both. The rearrangement links TRBV18 to TRBJ2-5; TRBD1 matches 11 bases. CDR3 amino acids: CASSPGQGGETQYF. CDR3 in DNA: TGTGCCAGCTCACCGGGACAGGGGGGAGAGACCCAGTACTTC.